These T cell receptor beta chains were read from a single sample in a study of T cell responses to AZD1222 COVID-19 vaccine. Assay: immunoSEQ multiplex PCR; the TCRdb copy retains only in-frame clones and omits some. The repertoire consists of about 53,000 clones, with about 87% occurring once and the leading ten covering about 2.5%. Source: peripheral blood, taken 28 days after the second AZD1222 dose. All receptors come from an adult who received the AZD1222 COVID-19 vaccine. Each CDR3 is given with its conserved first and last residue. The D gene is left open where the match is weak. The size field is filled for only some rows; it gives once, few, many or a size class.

cdr3_nt: TGCGCCAGCAGCCCCTCGGGGCGGGGGCTAGACACTGAAGCTTTCTTT; cdr3_aa: CASSPSGRGLDTEAFF; j_call: TRBJ1-1; v_call: TRBV5-1; d_call: .; clone_size: .
cdr3_nt: TGTGCCAGCTCACCGGTGACTAGCGGGAGCATTTCTGGGGCCAACGTCCTGACTTTC; cdr3_aa: CASSPVTSGSISGANVLTF; j_call: TRBJ2-6; v_call: TRBV18; d_call: TRBD2; clone_size: once
cdr3_nt: TGTGCCAGCAGTCAACTAGCGGGAGGGGCCTATGAGCAGTTCTTC; cdr3_aa: CASSQLAGGAYEQFF; j_call: TRBJ2-1; v_call: TRBV27; d_call: TRBD2; clone_size: .
cdr3_nt: TGTGCCAGCAGTCCTCCGACACTTATTAATTCACCCCTCCACTTT; cdr3_aa: CASSPPTLINSPLHF; j_call: TRBJ1-6; v_call: TRBV28; d_call: .; clone_size: few
cdr3_nt: TGTGCCAGCAGCTTATTTACAGCTTATGGCTACACCTTC; cdr3_aa: CASSLFTAYGYTF; j_call: TRBJ1-2; v_call: TRBV7-2; d_call: .; clone_size: few
cdr3_nt: TGTGCCAGCAGTTACAGTAGCAATCAGCCCCAGCATTTT; cdr3_aa: CASSYSSNQPQHF; j_call: TRBJ1-5; v_call: TRBV6-5; d_call: .; clone_size: .
cdr3_nt: TGCAGCGTCTCCCGGACAGTTATGAACACTGAAGCTTTCTTT; cdr3_aa: CSVSRTVMNTEAFF; j_call: TRBJ1-1; v_call: TRBV29-1; d_call: .; clone_size: .
cdr3_nt: TGTGCCACAGGGCGGGGGGAAAAACTGTTTTTT; cdr3_aa: CATGRGEKLFF; j_call: TRBJ1-4; v_call: TRBV19; d_call: .; clone_size: .
cdr3_nt: TGTGCCAGTAGTAGCGGGACAGCGTTCGGCGATGAGCAGTTCTTC; cdr3_aa: CASSSGTAFGDEQFF; j_call: TRBJ2-1; v_call: TRBV19; d_call: .; clone_size: .
cdr3_nt: TGTGCCACCAGTGAGGCAGCAGGCAATCAGCCCCAGCATTTT; cdr3_aa: CATSEAAGNQPQHF; j_call: TRBJ1-5; v_call: TRBV24-1; d_call: .; clone_size: .
cdr3_nt: TGTGCCAGCAGTTACTCCCGGGACCACCTCTACAATGAGCAGTTCTTC; cdr3_aa: CASSYSRDHLYNEQFF; j_call: TRBJ2-1; v_call: TRBV6-5; d_call: .; clone_size: .
cdr3_nt: TGTGCCACCGCCGGGACTCAGGGGACAGATACGCAGTATTTT; cdr3_aa: CATAGTQGTDTQYF; j_call: TRBJ2-3; v_call: TRBV10-3; d_call: .; clone_size: .
cdr3_nt: TGTGCCAGCAAGGGACGGCTTAGCTCCTACAATGAGCAGTTCTTC; cdr3_aa: CASKGRLSSYNEQFF; j_call: TRBJ2-1; v_call: TRBV6-5; d_call: .; clone_size: .
cdr3_nt: TGCGCCAGCAGGTTGAGGCAGGGGTCAGATACGCAGTATTTT; cdr3_aa: CASRLRQGSDTQYF; j_call: TRBJ2-3; v_call: TRBV5-1; d_call: .; clone_size: .
cdr3_nt: TGTGCCAGCAGCTTACTAGCGGGCCCCTCCTACGAGCAGTACTTC; cdr3_aa: CASSLLAGPSYEQYF; j_call: TRBJ2-7; v_call: TRBV11-2; d_call: TRBD2; clone_size: .
cdr3_nt: TGTGCCAGCAGCGCCTCGGCAGGGCAAGAAGCTTTCTTT; cdr3_aa: CASSASAGQEAFF; j_call: TRBJ1-1; v_call: TRBV9; d_call: .; clone_size: .
cdr3_nt: TGTGCCAGCAGTGAGGCTTGGGGGGCAAGCTTGAACACTGAAGCTTTCTTT; cdr3_aa: CASSEAWGASLNTEAFF; j_call: TRBJ1-1; v_call: TRBV6-1; d_call: .; clone_size: .
cdr3_nt: TGTGCCAGCAGTCCGACTAGCGGGGGCTACAATGAGCAGTTCTTC; cdr3_aa: CASSPTSGGYNEQFF; j_call: TRBJ2-1; v_call: TRBV6-5; d_call: TRBD2; clone_size: .
cdr3_nt: TGCGCCAGCAGCTTGGGAGGGCCCCGGCTTCTGAACACTGAAGCTTTCTTT; cdr3_aa: CASSLGGPRLLNTEAFF; j_call: TRBJ1-1; v_call: TRBV5-1; d_call: .; clone_size: .
cdr3_nt: TGTGCCAGCAGCCCCACCGGGGAGCTGTTTTTT; cdr3_aa: CASSPTGELFF; j_call: TRBJ2-2; v_call: TRBV28; d_call: .; clone_size: .
cdr3_nt: TGTGCCAGCAGCTTAGAGGAAGAGGTGACGAAACTGTTTTTT; cdr3_aa: CASSLEEEVTKLFF; j_call: TRBJ1-4; v_call: TRBV7-9; d_call: .; clone_size: .
cdr3_nt: TGCGCCAGCAGACACAGGGGTTGGCAGTTCTTC; cdr3_aa: CASRHRGWQFF; j_call: TRBJ2-1; v_call: TRBV4-1; d_call: TRBD1; clone_size: .
cdr3_nt: TGTGCCAGTAGAGACAGGGGAGACTATGGCTACACCTTC; cdr3_aa: CASRDRGDYGYTF; j_call: TRBJ1-2; v_call: TRBV19; d_call: TRBD1; clone_size: .
cdr3_nt: TGTGCCAGCAGCCTACAGGGTGTCTATGGCTACACCTTC; cdr3_aa: CASSLQGVYGYTF; j_call: TRBJ1-2; v_call: TRBV5-5; d_call: .; clone_size: .
cdr3_nt: TGTGCCAGCTCACCAGGGGACGGAGAAACAGATACGCAGTATTTT; cdr3_aa: CASSPGDGETDTQYF; j_call: TRBJ2-3; v_call: TRBV18; d_call: .; clone_size: .